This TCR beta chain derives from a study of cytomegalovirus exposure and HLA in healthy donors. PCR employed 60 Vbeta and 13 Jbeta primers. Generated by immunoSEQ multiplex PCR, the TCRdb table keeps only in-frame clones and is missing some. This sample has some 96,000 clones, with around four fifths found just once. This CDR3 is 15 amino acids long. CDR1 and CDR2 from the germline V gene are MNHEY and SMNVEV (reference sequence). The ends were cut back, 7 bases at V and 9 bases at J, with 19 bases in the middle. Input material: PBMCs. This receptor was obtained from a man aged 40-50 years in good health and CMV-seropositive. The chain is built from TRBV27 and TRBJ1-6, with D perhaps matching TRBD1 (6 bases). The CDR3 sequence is CASTWGHGRISPLHF. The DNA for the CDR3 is TGTGCCAGCACCTGGGGACACGGACGAATTTCACCCCTCCACTTT.